This T cell receptor (beta chain) was captured in a study of blood T cell repertoires in COVID-19. Study summary: In each case, the material was cDNA or gDNA derived from T cells, B-cell-depleted T cells, or PBMCs.

In the source study's methods: Nucleated cell number was recorded as an estimate derived from reference gene primer amplification. Profiled with immunoSEQ multiplex PCR; TCRdb holds only in-frame clones, not every one. The V and J calls and the clone size are those of that table, but D and trimming were determined from the DNA. The sample has 85,000 to 110,000 clones, about 80% seen once. The CDR3 has 15 amino acids. V lost 2 bases, J lost 7 bases, and 7 bases stayed unmatched. Germline values: CDR1 MNHEY, CDR2 SVGAGI. The sample comprised peripheral blood. This TCR derives from a human donor in a cohort sampled during active or convalescent COVID-19. The chain links TRBV6-5 to TRBJ2-3, with 9 bases that match TRBD2. CDR3 region: CASSYTGTSRNTQYF. Written as DNA, the CDR3 is TGTGCCAGCAGTTACACCGGGACTAGCAGGAATACGCAGTATTTT.